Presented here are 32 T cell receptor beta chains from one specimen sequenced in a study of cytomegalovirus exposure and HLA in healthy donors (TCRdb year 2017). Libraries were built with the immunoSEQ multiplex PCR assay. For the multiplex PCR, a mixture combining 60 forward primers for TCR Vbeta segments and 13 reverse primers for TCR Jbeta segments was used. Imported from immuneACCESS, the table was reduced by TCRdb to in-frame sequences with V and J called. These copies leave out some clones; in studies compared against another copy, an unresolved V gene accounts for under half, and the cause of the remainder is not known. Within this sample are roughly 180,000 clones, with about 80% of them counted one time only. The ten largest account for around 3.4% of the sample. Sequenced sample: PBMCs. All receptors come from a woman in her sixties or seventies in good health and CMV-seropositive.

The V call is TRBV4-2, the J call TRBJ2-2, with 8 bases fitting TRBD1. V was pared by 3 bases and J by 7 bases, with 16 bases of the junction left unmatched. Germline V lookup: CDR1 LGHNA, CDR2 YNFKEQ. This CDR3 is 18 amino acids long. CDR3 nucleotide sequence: TGTGCCAGCAGCCACCCCGGGACAGGTGGGGCGGTGGGCGGGGAGCTGTTTTTT. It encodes CASSHPGTGGAVGGELFF.

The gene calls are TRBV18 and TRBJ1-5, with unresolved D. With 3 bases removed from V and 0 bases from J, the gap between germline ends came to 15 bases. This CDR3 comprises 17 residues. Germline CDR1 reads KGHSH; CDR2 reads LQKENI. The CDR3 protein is CASSPNIGGNSNQPQHF. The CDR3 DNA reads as TGTGCCAGCTCACCGAATATTGGAGGTAATAGCAATCAGCCCCAGCATTTT.

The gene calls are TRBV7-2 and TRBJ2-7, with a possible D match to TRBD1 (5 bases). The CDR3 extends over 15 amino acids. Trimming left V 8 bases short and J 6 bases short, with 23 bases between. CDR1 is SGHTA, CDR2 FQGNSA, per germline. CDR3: CASGLASWVGAEQYF. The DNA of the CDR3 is TGTGCCAGCGGGCTCGCAAGTTGGGTTGGGGCCGAGCAGTACTTC.

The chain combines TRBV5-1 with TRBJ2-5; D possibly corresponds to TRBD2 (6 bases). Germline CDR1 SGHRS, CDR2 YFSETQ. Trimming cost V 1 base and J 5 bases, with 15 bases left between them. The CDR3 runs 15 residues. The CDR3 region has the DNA TGCGCCAGCAGCTTGAACGGGGGAGGCGGGGAGACCCAGTACTTC. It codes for CASSLNGGGGETQYF. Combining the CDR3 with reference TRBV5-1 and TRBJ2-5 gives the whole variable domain KAGVTQTPRYLIKTRGQQVTLSCSPISGHRSVSWYQQTPGQGLQFLFEYFSETQRNKGNFPGRFSGRQFSNSRSEMNVSTLELGDSALYLCASSLNGGGGETQYFGPGTRLLVL.

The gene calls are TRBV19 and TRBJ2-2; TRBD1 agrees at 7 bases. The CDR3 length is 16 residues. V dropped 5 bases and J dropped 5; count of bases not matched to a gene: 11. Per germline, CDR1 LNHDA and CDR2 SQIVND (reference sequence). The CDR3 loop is CASSSRTGAGTGELFF. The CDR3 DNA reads TGTGCCAGTAGTTCCAGAACAGGGGCAGGGACCGGGGAGCTGTTTTTT.

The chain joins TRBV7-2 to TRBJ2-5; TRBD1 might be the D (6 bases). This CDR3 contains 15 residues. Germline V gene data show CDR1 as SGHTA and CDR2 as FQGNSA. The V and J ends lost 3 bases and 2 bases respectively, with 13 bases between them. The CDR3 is CASSFPGTPQETQYF. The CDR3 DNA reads TGTGCCAGCAGCTTCCCTGGGACACCACAAGAGACCCAGTACTTC.

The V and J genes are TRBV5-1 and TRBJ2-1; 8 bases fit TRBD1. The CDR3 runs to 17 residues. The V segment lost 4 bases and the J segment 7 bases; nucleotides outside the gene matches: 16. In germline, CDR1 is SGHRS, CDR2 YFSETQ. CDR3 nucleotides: TGCGCCAGCAGCGCTGCCCCCGGGACAGGATTGGGGAATGAGCAGTTCTTC. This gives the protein CASSAAPGTGLGNEQFF.

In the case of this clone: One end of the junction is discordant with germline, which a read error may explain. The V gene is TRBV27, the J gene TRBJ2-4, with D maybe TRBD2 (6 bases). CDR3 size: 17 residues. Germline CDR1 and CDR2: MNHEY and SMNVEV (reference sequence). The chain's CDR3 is CASSLIPGQGGINSQYF. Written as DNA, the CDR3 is TGTGCCAGCAGTTTAATTCCCGGCCAGGGAGGTATCAACAGTCAGTACTTC.

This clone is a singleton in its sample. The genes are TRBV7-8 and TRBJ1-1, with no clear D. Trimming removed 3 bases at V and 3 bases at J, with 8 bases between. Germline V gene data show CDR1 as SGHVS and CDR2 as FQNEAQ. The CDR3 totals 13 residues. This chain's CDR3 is CASSFGLYTEAFF. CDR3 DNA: TGTGCCAGCAGCTTCGGACTCTACACTGAAGCTTTCTTT.

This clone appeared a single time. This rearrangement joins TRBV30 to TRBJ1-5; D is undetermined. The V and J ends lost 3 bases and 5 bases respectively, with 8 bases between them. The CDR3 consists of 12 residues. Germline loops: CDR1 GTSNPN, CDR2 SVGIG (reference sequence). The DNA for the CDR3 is TGTGCCTGGAGCCAGGAGGATCAGCCCCAGCATTTT. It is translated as CAWSQEDQPQHF.

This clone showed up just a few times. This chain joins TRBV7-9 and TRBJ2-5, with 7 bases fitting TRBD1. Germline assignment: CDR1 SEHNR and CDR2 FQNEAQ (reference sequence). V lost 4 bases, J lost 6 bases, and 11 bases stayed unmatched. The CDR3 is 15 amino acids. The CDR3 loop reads CASSSPQGVGQTQYF. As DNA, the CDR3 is TGTGCCAGCAGCTCCCCCCAGGGGGTTGGGCAGACCCAGTACTTC.

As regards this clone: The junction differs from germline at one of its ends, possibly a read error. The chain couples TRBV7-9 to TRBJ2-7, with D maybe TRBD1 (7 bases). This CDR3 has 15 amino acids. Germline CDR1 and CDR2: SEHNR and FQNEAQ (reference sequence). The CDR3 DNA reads TGTGCCAGCAGCCTGGTCTCAGGGGGGAACTACGAGCAGTGCTTC. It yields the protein CASSLVSGGNYEQCF.

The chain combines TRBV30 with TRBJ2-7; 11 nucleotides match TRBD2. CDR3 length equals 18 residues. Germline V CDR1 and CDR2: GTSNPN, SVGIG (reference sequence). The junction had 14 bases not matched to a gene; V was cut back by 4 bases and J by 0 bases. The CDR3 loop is CAWMPLAGGPVGSYEQYF. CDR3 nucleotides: TGTGCCTGGATGCCGCTAGCGGGGGGTCCTGTCGGCTCCTACGAGCAGTACTTC.

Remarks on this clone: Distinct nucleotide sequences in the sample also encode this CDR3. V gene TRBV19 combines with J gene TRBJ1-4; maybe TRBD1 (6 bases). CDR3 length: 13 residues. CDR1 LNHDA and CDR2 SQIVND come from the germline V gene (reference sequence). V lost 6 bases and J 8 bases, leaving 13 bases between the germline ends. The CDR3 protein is CASSAGVGEKLFF. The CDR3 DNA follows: TGTGCCAGTAGCGCAGGGGTCGGCGAAAAACTGTTTTTT.

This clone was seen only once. CDR3 in DNA: TGCGCCAGCAGCCAAGAAAGCGGGAGGGCCCTTAACAATGAGCAGTTCTTC. This encodes CASSQESGRALNNEQFF. This chain links TRBV4-1 with TRBJ2-1; 10 nucleotides agree with TRBD2. The V segment lost 0 bases and the J segment 5 bases; nucleotides outside the gene matches: 7. Germline V lookup: CDR1 MGHRA, CDR2 YSYEKL. The CDR3 spans 17 residues.

CDR3 residues: CSGVDYPETQYF. CDR3 DNA: TGCAGCGGAGTGGACTACCCCGAGACCCAGTACTTC. The chain has TRBV29-1 and TRBJ2-5, with a weak D call TRBD2 (6 bases). CDR1 is SQVTM, CDR2 ANQGSEA, per germline. The CDR3 covers 12 residues. The V gene lost 7 bases and the J gene lost 5 bases, with 14 bases spanning the gap. Variable domain in full (rest from reference TRBV29-1 and TRBJ2-5): SAVISQKPSRDICQRGTSLTIQCQVDSQVTMMFWYRQQPGQSLTLIATANQGSEATYESGFVIDKFPISRPNLTFSTLTVSNMSPEDSSIYLCSGVDYPETQYFGPGTRLLVL.

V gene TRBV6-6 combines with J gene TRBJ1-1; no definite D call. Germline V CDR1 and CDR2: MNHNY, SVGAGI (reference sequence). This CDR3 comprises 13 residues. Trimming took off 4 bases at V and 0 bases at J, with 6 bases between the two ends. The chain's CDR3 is CASSSHLNTEAFF. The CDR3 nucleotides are TGTGCCAGCAGTTCCCACTTGAACACTGAAGCTTTCTTT.

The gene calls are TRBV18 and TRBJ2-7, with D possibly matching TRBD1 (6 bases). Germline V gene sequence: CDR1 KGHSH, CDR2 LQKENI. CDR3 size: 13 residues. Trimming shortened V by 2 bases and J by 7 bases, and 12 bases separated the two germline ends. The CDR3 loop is CASSPGVQGEQYF. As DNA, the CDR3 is TGTGCCAGCTCACCAGGGGTCCAGGGGGAGCAGTACTTC. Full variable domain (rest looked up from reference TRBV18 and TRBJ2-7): NAGVMQNPRHLVRRRGQEARLRCSPMKGHSHVYWYRQLPEEGLKFMVYLQKENIIDESGMPKERFSAEFPKEGPSILRIQQVVRGDSAAYFCASSPGVQGEQYFGPGTRLTVT.

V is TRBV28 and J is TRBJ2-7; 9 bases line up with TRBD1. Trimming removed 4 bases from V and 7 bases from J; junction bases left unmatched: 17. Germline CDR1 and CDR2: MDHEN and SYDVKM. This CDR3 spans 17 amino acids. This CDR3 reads CASSSGIPGQGFREQYF. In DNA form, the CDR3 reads TGTGCCAGCAGTTCTGGAATACCGGGACAGGGATTCCGGGAGCAGTACTTC.

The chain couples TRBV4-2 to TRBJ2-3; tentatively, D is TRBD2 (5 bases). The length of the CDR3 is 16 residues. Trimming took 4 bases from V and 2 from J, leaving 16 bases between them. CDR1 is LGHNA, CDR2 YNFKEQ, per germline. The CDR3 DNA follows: TGTGCCAGCAGCCCTATTCAAGCGGCAATCACAGATACGCAGTATTTT. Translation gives CASSPIQAAITDTQYF.

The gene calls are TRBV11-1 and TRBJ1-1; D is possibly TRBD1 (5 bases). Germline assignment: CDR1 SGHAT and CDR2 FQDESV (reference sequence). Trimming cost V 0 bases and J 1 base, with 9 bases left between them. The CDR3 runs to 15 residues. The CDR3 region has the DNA TGTGCCAGCAGCTTAGCTTGGCAGGGGAACACTGAAGCTTTCTTT. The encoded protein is CASSLAWQGNTEAFF.

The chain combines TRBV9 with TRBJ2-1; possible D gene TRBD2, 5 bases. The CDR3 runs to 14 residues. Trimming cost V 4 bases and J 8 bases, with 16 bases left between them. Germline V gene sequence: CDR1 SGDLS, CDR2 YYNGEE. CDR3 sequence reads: CASSTSSSSDEQFF. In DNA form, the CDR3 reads TGTGCCAGCAGCACCAGCTCTAGTAGCGATGAGCAGTTCTTC. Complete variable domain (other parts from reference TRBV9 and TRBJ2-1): DSGVTQTPKHLITATGQRVTLRCSPRSGDLSVYWYQQSLDQGLQFLIQYYNGEERAKGNILERFSAQQFPDLHSELNLSSLELGDSALYFCASSTSSSSDEQFFGPGTRLTVL.

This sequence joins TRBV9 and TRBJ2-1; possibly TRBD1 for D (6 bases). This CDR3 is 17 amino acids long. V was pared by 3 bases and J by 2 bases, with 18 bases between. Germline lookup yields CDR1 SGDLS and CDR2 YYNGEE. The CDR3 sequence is CASSAVNRDTPYNEQFF. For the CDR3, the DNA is TGTGCCAGCAGCGCAGTCAACCGGGACACTCCCTACAATGAGCAGTTCTTC. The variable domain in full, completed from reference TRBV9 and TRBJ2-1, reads DSGVTQTPKHLITATGQRVTLRCSPRSGDLSVYWYQQSLDQGLQFLIQYYNGEERAKGNILERFSAQQFPDLHSELNLSSLELGDSALYFCASSAVNRDTPYNEQFFGPGTRLTVL.

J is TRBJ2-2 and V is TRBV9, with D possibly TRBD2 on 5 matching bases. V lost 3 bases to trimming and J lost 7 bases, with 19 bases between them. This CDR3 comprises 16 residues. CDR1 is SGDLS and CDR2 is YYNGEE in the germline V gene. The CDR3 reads CASSAGILYLSGELFF. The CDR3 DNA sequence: TGTGCCAGCAGCGCGGGGATCTTATATCTGAGCGGGGAGCTGTTTTTT.

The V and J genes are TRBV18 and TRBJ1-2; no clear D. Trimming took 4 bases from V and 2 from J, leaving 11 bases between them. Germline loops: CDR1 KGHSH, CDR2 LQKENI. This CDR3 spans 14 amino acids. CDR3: CASSLRTENYGYTF. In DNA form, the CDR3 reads TGTGCCAGCTCACTAAGAACGGAGAACTATGGCTACACCTTC.

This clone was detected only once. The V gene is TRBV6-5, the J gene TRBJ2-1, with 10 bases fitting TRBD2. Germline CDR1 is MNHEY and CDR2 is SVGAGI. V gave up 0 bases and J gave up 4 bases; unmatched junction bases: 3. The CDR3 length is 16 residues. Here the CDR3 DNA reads TGTGCCAGCAGTTACTCTGCTAGCGGGAGTTACAATGAGCAGTTCTTC. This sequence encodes CASSYSASGSYNEQFF.

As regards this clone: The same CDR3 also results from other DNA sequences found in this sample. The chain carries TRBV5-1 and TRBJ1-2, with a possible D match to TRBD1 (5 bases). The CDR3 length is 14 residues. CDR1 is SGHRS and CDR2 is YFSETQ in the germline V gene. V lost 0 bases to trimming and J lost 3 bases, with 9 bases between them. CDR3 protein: CASSLAGGDYGYTF. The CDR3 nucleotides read TGCGCCAGCAGCTTGGCGGGGGGGGACTATGGCTACACCTTC.

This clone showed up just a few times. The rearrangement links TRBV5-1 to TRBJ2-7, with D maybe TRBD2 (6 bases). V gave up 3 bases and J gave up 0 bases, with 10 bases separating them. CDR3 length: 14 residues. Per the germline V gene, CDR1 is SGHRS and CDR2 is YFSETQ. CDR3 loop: CASSYGGSSYEQYF. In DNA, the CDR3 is TGCGCCAGCAGCTATGGGGGGAGCTCCTACGAGCAGTACTTC.

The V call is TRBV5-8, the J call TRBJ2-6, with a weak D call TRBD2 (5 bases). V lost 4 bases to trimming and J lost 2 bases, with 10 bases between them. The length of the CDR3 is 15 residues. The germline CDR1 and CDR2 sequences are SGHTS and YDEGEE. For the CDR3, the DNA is TGTGCCAGCAGCCTGCGAGGGACTGGGGCCAACGTCCTGACTTTC. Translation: CASSLRGTGANVLTF.

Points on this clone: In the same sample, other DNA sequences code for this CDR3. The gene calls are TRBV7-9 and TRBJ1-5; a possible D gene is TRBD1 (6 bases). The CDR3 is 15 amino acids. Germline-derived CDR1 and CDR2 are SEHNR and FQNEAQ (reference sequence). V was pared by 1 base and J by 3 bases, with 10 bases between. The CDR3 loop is CASSLVGGANQPQHF. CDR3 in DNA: TGTGCCAGCAGCTTAGTTGGGGGGGCCAATCAGCCCCAGCATTTT.

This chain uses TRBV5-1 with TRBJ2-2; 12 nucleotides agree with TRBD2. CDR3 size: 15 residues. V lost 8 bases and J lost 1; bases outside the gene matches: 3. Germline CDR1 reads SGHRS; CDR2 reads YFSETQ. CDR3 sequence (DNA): TGCGCCAGTAAGACTAGCGGGGGGAACACCGGGGAGCTGTTTTTT. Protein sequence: CASKTSGGNTGELFF.

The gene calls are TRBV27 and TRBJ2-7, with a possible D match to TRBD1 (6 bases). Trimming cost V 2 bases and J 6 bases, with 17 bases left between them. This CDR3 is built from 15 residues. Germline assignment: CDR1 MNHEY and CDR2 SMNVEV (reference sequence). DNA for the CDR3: TGTGCCAGCAGTTTAGGGGCAGGGGTTATTCGCGAGCAGTACTTC. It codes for CASSLGAGVIREQYF.